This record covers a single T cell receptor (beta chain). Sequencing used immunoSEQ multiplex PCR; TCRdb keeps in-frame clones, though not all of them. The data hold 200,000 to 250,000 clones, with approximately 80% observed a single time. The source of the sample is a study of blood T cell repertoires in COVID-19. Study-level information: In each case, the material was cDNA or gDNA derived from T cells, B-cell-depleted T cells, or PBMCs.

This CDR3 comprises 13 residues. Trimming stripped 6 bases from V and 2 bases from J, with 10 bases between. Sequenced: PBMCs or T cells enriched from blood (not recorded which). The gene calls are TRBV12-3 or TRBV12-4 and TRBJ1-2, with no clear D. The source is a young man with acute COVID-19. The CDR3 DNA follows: TGTGCCAGCAGCTCCTCGGGAAACTATGGCTACACCTTC. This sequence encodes CASSSSGNYGYTF.